This T cell receptor (beta chain) was captured by sequencing in a study of cytomegalovirus exposure and HLA in healthy donors. Study results and limitations: Highly shared variants forming one cluster were likely a sequencing artifact. A later analysis found that most CMV-associated TCR beta chains appeared HLA-restricted. Cytomegalovirus status, reportedly, was diagnosed with high specificity and sensitivity by the classifier.

In the case of this clone: Its antigen is still unknown.

The germline V gene has CDR1 MRHNA and CDR2 SNTAGT. The CDR3 contains 13 residues. V shed 6 bases and J shed 1 base, with 9 bases lying between them. Both 60 Vbeta primers and 13 Jbeta primers went into the PCR. Generated by immunoSEQ multiplex PCR, the TCRdb table keeps only in-frame clones and is missing some. The profile shows more than 95,000 clones, roughly 15% of them singletons. This receptor was obtained from a female donor in good health and CMV-seronegative. The V gene is TRBV6-4, the J gene TRBJ1-1; no reliable D call. Sequencing was performed on PBMCs. CDR3 DNA: TGTGCCAGCAGGGCAAACAGGAACACTGAAGCTTTCTTT. Encoded protein: CASRANRNTEAFF.